These T cell receptor beta chains were read from a single sample in a study of T cell changes during pregnancy in multiple sclerosis. The repertoire was sequenced with immunoSEQ multiplex PCR; TCRdb's copy has only in-frame clones and lacks some. The top ten clones hold around 10% of a sample with 25,000 to 40,000 clones, nearly 90% of them seen once. The sample in question was CD8+ T cells from peripheral blood mononuclear cells, obtained in the third trimester of pregnancy. The receptors were sampled from a female donor with multiple sclerosis, enrolled in a pregnancy study. The CDR3 runs from the conserved cysteine through the conserved F or W. D genes are given only for firm matches. Size is omitted from some rows. Given values are once, few, many or a class for expanded clones.

cdr3_nt	cdr3_aa	v_call	j_call	clone_size	d_call
TGTGCCTGGAGTGGAACCCAGGGGACTGAAGCTTTCTTT	CAWSGTQGTEAFF	TRBV30	TRBJ1-1	NA	NA
TGCGCCAGCAGCGTTCCGCGAGGGGAGCTGTTTTTT	CASSVPRGELFF	TRBV10-2	TRBJ2-2	NA	NA
TGTGCCAGCAGCGGGACATTATTTAACACTGAAGCTTTCTTT	CASSGTLFNTEAFF	TRBV6-5	TRBJ1-1	once	NA
TGTGCCAGCAGTCCCGACTCTAGGGACAAGAAATACGAGCAGTACTTC	CASSPDSRDKKYEQYF	TRBV7-9	TRBJ2-7	NA	NA
TGTGCCAGCATGCTGAGGGGGAGGGTAAATGAAAAACTGTTTTTT	CASMLRGRVNEKLFF	TRBV27	TRBJ1-4	NA	NA
TGTGCCAGTAGTAAAGGGGCTGAAGCTTTCTTT	CASSKGAEAFF	TRBV19	TRBJ1-1	NA	NA
TGTGCCAGCAGCTTAGGAGGGCCCCACGAGCAGTACTTC	CASSLGGPHEQYF	TRBV7-9	TRBJ2-7	NA	NA
TGTGCCATCAGTGAGTCGTTTACAGTCGAAGCTTTCTTT	CAISESFTVEAFF	TRBV10-3	TRBJ1-1	NA	NA
TGTGCCAGCAGGCCCACAGGGGTCAAAAACATTCAGTACTTC	CASRPTGVKNIQYF	TRBV13	TRBJ2-4	NA	TRBD1
TGTGCCAGTAGTATCGGGGGGGGGTTTACTGAAGCTTTCTTT	CASSIGGGFTEAFF	TRBV19	TRBJ1-1	once	NA
TGTGCCAGCAGCGTAGTTGGCGGGAGCTCTTCCGTCACCGGGGAGCTGTTTTTT	CASSVVGGSSSVTGELFF	TRBV9	TRBJ2-2	NA	TRBD2
TGTGCCAGCAGCCGGGACAGGGGGTACGAGCAGTACTTC	CASSRDRGYEQYF	TRBV7-9	TRBJ2-7	NA	TRBD1
TGCGCCAGCAGCCCATCCGGGACTAGCGGACTCTTCATGGCCAAAAACATTCAGTACTTC	CASSPSGTSGLFMAKNIQYF	TRBV4-1	TRBJ2-4	NA	TRBD2
TGTGCCAGCAGCTTCCCCCGGGACAGGGCTATGGCCCAGTACTTC	CASSFPRDRAMAQYF	TRBV5-6	TRBJ2-5	NA	TRBD1
TGTGCCAGCAGCCCGGGGGGAGGTAGCACAGATACGCAGTATTTT	CASSPGGGSTDTQYF	TRBV9	TRBJ2-3	NA	TRBD2
TGTGCCAGTAGGGACACCGCAAGTTTCACTGAAGCTTTCTTT	CASRDTASFTEAFF	TRBV19	TRBJ1-1	NA	NA
TGTGCCAGCAGCCCTACGGAGACAGATCGGACCGGGGAGCTGTTTTTT	CASSPTETDRTGELFF	TRBV7-7	TRBJ2-2	NA	NA
TGCAGCGTTGAAGGGGCCGAGGGTACTGGAAACACCATATATTTT	CSVEGAEGTGNTIYF	TRBV29-1	TRBJ1-3	NA	NA
TGTGCCACCAGCAGCAGGGGATTTGGCTATGGCTACACCTTC	CATSSRGFGYGYTF	TRBV15	TRBJ1-2	NA	NA
TGTGCCAGTACAGGGGTGTGGAATTCACCCCTCCACTTT	CASTGVWNSPLHF	TRBV21-1	TRBJ1-6	NA	NA
TGTGCCAGCAGCGTAGACGGGAGCTTGGACGAGCAGTACTTC	CASSVDGSLDEQYF	TRBV9	TRBJ2-7	NA	NA
TGTGCCAGCAGCGGAGACAGGGGGCACGAGCAGTACTTC	CASSGDRGHEQYF	TRBV9	TRBJ2-7	NA	TRBD1
TGTGCCAGCTCACCATCAGACAGACGAATCTACGAGCAGTACTTC	CASSPSDRRIYEQYF	TRBV18	TRBJ2-7	NA	NA
TGTGCCTGGAGTGCCTCGGGGCTAGCGGGGAGCCTAGATACGCAGTATTTT	CAWSASGLAGSLDTQYF	TRBV30	TRBJ2-3	NA	TRBD2
TGTGCCAGCAGTGACACAATTCGCACTGAAGCTTTCTTT	CASSDTIRTEAFF	TRBV21-1	TRBJ1-1	NA	NA
TGTGCCAGCAGCTCAAACACTGAAGCTTTCTTT	CASSSNTEAFF	TRBV7-9	TRBJ1-1	NA	NA
TGTGCCAGCAGCTGGCCGGGACAGGGTCTCCACGAGCAGTACTTC	CASSWPGQGLHEQYF	TRBV7-9	TRBJ2-7	NA	TRBD1
TGCAGCGTTGTAATCCGGGAGACCCAGTACTTC	CSVVIRETQYF	TRBV29-1	TRBJ2-5	NA	NA
TGTGCCAGCAGCCAAAACAGCGGGGGTCAGCCCCAGCATTTT	CASSQNSGGQPQHF	TRBV4-2	TRBJ1-5	NA	NA
TGTGCCAGCAGCTTGGCTTTAGACGGGTCTGGAAACACCATATATTTT	CASSLALDGSGNTIYF	TRBV13	TRBJ1-3	NA	NA
TGTGCCAGCAGCTTAGGCCGAAGAATAGCGGGCCTCACAGATACGCAGTATTTT	CASSLGRRIAGLTDTQYF	TRBV13	TRBJ2-3	NA	TRBD2
TGTGCCAGCAGCGTCGGACAGGGGGCGACCGGGGAGCTGTTTTTT	CASSVGQGATGELFF	TRBV9	TRBJ2-2	NA	TRBD1
TGTGCCAGCAGCTTGGTACGGGGCACCGGGGAGCTGTTTTTT	CASSLVRGTGELFF	TRBV5-6	TRBJ2-2	NA	NA
TGTGCCAGCAGCGAGTCGGGACTAGCTTACAATGAGCAGTTCTTC	CASSESGLAYNEQFF	TRBV9	TRBJ2-1	NA	TRBD2
TGTGCCAGCGCTCCCAAGGGCGCAGGGGGCTTGTATGGCTACACCTTC	CASAPKGAGGLYGYTF	TRBV2	TRBJ1-2	NA	TRBD1
TGTGCCACAAGGGGGTACGAAAGGAAGGGAAACACCATATATTTT	CATRGYERKGNTIYF	TRBV10-3	TRBJ1-3	NA	NA
TGTGCCAGCAGTGAAGGAAGGAGTTCGAATGAAAAACTGTTTTTT	CASSEGRSSNEKLFF	TRBV2	TRBJ1-4	NA	NA
TGCGCCAGCAAGACTGAGAACACCGGGGAGCTGTTTTTT	CASKTENTGELFF	TRBV5-1	TRBJ2-2	NA	NA
TGTGCCACCAGCAGGGGCCCCTACAATGAGCAGTTCTTC	CATSRGPYNEQFF	TRBV15	TRBJ2-1	once	NA
TGTGCCAGCACCCGTAGCGGGGGGGCAGGTGAGCAGTTCTTC	CASTRSGGAGEQFF	TRBV9	TRBJ2-1	few	TRBD2
TGCGCCAGCAGCTTGGCCTGGGGGCCGTTGAGGACAGATACGCAGTATTTT	CASSLAWGPLRTDTQYF	TRBV5-1	TRBJ2-3	NA	NA
TGTGCCAGTAGTCTCCTCAGGGGCACTGAAGCTTTCTTT	CASSLLRGTEAFF	TRBV19	TRBJ1-1	NA	NA
TGTGCCAGTTCCTTCGGGAACACTGAAGCTTTCTTT	CASSFGNTEAFF	TRBV27	TRBJ1-1	NA	NA
TGCGCCAGCAGCTTATTTGGCAGCAGCGGGTATGGCTACACCTTC	CASSLFGSSGYGYTF	TRBV5-1	TRBJ1-2	once	NA
TGTGCCAGCAGTTACTCGCAGGATAGCAATCAGCCCCAGCATTTT	CASSYSQDSNQPQHF	TRBV6-5	TRBJ1-5	NA	NA
TGTGCCAGCAGCTTGGCCAAAAACTCCTATAATTCACCCCTCCACTTT	CASSLAKNSYNSPLHF	TRBV5-5	TRBJ1-6	once	NA
TGTGCCAGCAGCACCCGACAGGGGGGGTCCTACAATGAGCAGTTCTTC	CASSTRQGGSYNEQFF	TRBV9	TRBJ2-1	few	TRBD1
TGTGCCAGCAGCTACACAGGGAACTACGAGCAGTACTTC	CASSYTGNYEQYF	TRBV7-8	TRBJ2-7	NA	NA
TGTGCCAGCAGCCTCCGTAACACCGGGGAGCTGTTTTTT	CASSLRNTGELFF	TRBV13	TRBJ2-2	NA	NA
TGTGCCAGCAAACCCCTCGCTAGCGGGAGTGGGTACGAGCAGTACTTC	CASKPLASGSGYEQYF	TRBV27	TRBJ2-7	NA	TRBD2
TGTGCCAGCAGTTTGTCCCAGTACAATGAGCAGTTCTTC	CASSLSQYNEQFF	TRBV27	TRBJ2-1	NA	NA
TGTGCCAGCAGTTTATATCAGGGAAAACCTACCTACGAGCAGTACTTC	CASSLYQGKPTYEQYF	TRBV28	TRBJ2-7	NA	NA
TGCGCCAGCAGCTTGGCGGTAGCAACTAATGAAAAACTGTTTTTT	CASSLAVATNEKLFF	TRBV5-1	TRBJ1-4	NA	NA
TGTGCCAGCAGCTTAGGAGGGACAGGGGACCCCCTCCACTTT	CASSLGGTGDPLHF	TRBV7-8	TRBJ1-6	once	TRBD1
TGTGCCACCAGGGCCAGTAGCGGGTACGCCTACGAGCAGTACTTC	CATRASSGYAYEQYF	TRBV15	TRBJ2-7	NA	TRBD2
TGTGCCAGCAGTGACAGCCAAGGAGGAGAAAAACTGTTTTTT	CASSDSQGGEKLFF	TRBV6-4	TRBJ1-4	NA	NA
TGTGCCAGCAGCTTAATCGGTAACAATCAGCCCCAGCATTTT	CASSLIGNNQPQHF	TRBV7-9	TRBJ1-5	NA	NA